This T cell receptor (beta chain) is from a study of T cells in Graves' hyperthyroidism and ophthalmopathy. Overall study context: At the time of initial diagnosis and before any treatment, peripheral blood was collected.

RNA transcripts provided the source from which TCR beta CDR3 regions were amplified. The primer set for the first-round RT-PCR of the TCR CDR3 was HTBI. TCRdb ran MiXCR on the multiplex PCR reads and lists one entry per CDR3 protein. The repertoire holds hundreds of thousands of distinct CDR3 sequences, with roughly 17% as singletons. In making diagnoses, clinical symptoms, serum thyroxine and TRAb, thyroid ultrasound and orbital computed tomography were all used. Overall study findings and caveats: Ophthalmopathy stood apart from stable hyperthyroidism in a 13 V-J model. Before onset, by a median of around six months, the model predicted ophthalmopathy.

This clonotype was seen ten or more times. What it recognizes is unknown. Sequencing input: blood. This receptor was taken from a woman aged 18 to 35 with Graves' ophthalmopathy.

The CDR3 region has the DNA TGTGCCAGCGCGGGACAGGGGATGAATTCACCCCTCCACTTT. It specifies CASAGQGMNSPLHF. The chain employs TRBV25-1 and TRBJ1-6; the match to TRBD1 covers 10 bases. The CDR3 is 14 residues long. V lost 8 bases to trimming and J lost 7 bases; unmatched junction nucleotides: 5. CDR1 is MGHDK and CDR2 is SYGVNS in the germline V gene.